Following are 21 T cell receptor beta chains from one sample sequenced in a study of cytomegalovirus exposure and HLA in healthy donors. Both 60 Vbeta primers and 13 Jbeta primers went into the PCR. Repertoires were generated with immunoSEQ multiplex PCR, while TCRdb's copy carries only in-frame clones and drops some. Among approximately 160,000 clones, around 80% were seen once, and the ten largest hold 1%. Sequences were obtained from PBMCs. The receptors derive from a woman in her fifties or sixties in good health and CMV-seropositive.

The chain recombines TRBV28 with TRBJ1-5; unclear D gene. The CDR3 has 16 residues. Germline V gives CDR1 MDHEN, CDR2 SYDVKM. V lost 1 base and J 0 bases, leaving 10 bases between the germline ends. The CDR3 DNA reads as TGTGCCAGCAGTTTATTGAAGACTTATAGCAATCAGCCCCAGCATTTT. This sequence encodes CASSLLKTYSNQPQHF.

This chain joins TRBV27 and TRBJ2-6, with 7 bases identical to TRBD1. The junction had 1 base not matched to a gene; V was cut back by 4 bases and J by 1 base. The CDR3 is 15 amino acids. The germline gives CDR1 MNHEY, CDR2 SMNVEV (reference sequence). CDR3 in amino acids: CASSSTGSGANVLTF. The CDR3 DNA follows: TGTGCCAGCAGTTCGACAGGGTCTGGGGCCAACGTCCTGACTTTC.

V and J are TRBV30 and TRBJ1-1; tentatively, D is TRBD1 (6 bases). The V gene's germline CDR1 is GTSNPN and CDR2 SVGIG (reference sequence). The V end lost 4 bases, the J end lost 4 bases, and 16 bases lay between the germline ends. The CDR3 runs 14 residues. In DNA, the CDR3 is TGTGCCTGGACAGGGGAGTTAGGAGGCACTGAAGCTTTCTTT. Translated: CAWTGELGGTEAFF.

This sequence joins TRBV5-1 and TRBJ1-6, with TRBD1 matching 8 bases. This CDR3 has 15 residues. The germline V gene has CDR1 SGHRS and CDR2 YFSETQ. With V trimmed by 0 bases and J by 7 bases, 3 bases remained unmatched. CDR3 bases: TGCGCCAGCAGCTTGGAGGGACAGGCAAATTCACCCCTCCACTTT. Protein product: CASSLEGQANSPLHF.

This clone showed up just once. The chain combines TRBV20-1 with TRBJ2-5; D unresolved. CDR1 is DFQATT and CDR2 is SNEGSKA in the germline V gene (reference sequence). V was pared by 7 bases and J by 3 bases, with 9 bases between. This CDR3 region has 11 residues. The CDR3 reads CSVRLKETQYF. DNA for the CDR3: TGCAGTGTCAGGCTGAAAGAGACCCAGTACTTC.

The chain has TRBV7-3 and TRBJ2-2; 10 bases are shared with TRBD1. This CDR3 has 16 residues. Per the germline V gene, CDR1 is SGHTA and CDR2 is FQGTGA. V dropped 3 bases and J dropped 8; count of bases not matched to a gene: 9. Here the CDR3 reads CASSLTGGSGVGELFF. The CDR3 DNA follows: TGTGCCAGCAGCTTGACAGGGGGCTCGGGAGTTGGGGAGCTGTTTTTT.

CDR3 nucleotides: TGTGCCAGCAGCTTATCCGGGCAGGGAGGTAGAAAACTGTTTTTT. This sequence encodes CASSLSGQGGRKLFF. The chain combines TRBV7-9 with TRBJ1-4, with a possible D match to TRBD1 (5 bases). The CDR3 spans 15 residues. The V gene's germline CDR1 is SEHNR and CDR2 FQNEAQ (reference sequence). Deletions cut 2 bases from V and 10 bases from J, with 17 bases between.

The chain uses TRBV7-3 and TRBJ2-1; D call uncertain. Trimming removed 2 bases from V and 5 bases from J, with 4 bases in between. The CDR3 is 12 residues long. Germline V gene sequence: CDR1 SGHTA, CDR2 FQGTGA. The CDR3 DNA reads as TGTGCCAGCAGCTTACAAAACAATGAGCAGTTCTTC. This gives the protein CASSLQNNEQFF.

The chain is built from TRBV7-9 and TRBJ2-7; D perhaps matches TRBD2 (6 bases). Trimming left V 1 base short and J 4 bases short, with 8 bases between. There are 13 residues in the CDR3. Per the germline V gene, CDR1 is SEHNR and CDR2 is FQNEAQ (reference sequence). The CDR3 bases are TGTGCCAGCAGCTTAGTCGGAGGGTACGAGCAGTACTTC. It encodes CASSLVGGYEQYF. Filled out from reference TRBV7-9 and TRBJ2-7, the complete variable domain reads DTGVSQNPRHKITKRGQNVTFRCDPISEHNRLYWYRQTLGQGPEFLTYFQNEAQLEKSRLLSDRFSAERPKGSFSTLEIQRTEQGDSAMYLCASSLVGGYEQYFGPGTRLTVT.

Only a few counts were recorded for this clone. J is TRBJ2-3 and V is TRBV7-2; D remains unclear. CDR3 length: 11 amino acids. The V and J ends lost 4 bases and 3 bases respectively, with 2 bases between them. In germline, CDR1 is SGHTA, CDR2 FQGNSA. The CDR3 spells CASSSTDTQYF. The CDR3 region has the DNA TGTGCCAGCAGCTCTACAGATACGCAGTATTTT.

The rearrangement links TRBV19 to TRBJ2-1; TRBD2 matches at 8 bases. The germline CDR1 and CDR2 sequences are LNHDA and SQIVND (reference sequence). The junction had 9 bases not matched to a gene; V was cut back by 9 bases and J by 2 bases. This CDR3 region has 15 residues. In DNA form, the CDR3 reads TGTGCCAGAATACTGCGGGGGGCCCCCTACAATGAGCAGTTCTTC. This translates into CARILRGAPYNEQFF.

J is TRBJ1-3 and V is TRBV7-2; TRBD1 agrees at 7 bases. V lost 5 bases, J lost 3 bases, and 10 bases stayed unmatched. CDR1 and CDR2 from the germline V gene are SGHTA and FQGNSA. This CDR3 spans 16 amino acids. The CDR3 DNA reads TGTGCCAGCAGCCCGGGACAGACGCTGAGTGGAAACACCATATATTTT. It specifies CASSPGQTLSGNTIYF.

This chain links TRBV18 with TRBJ1-1; 10 bases map to TRBD1. The CDR3 contains 15 residues. The germline V gene encodes CDR1 KGHSH and CDR2 LQKENI. V lost 2 bases and J lost 5; bases outside the gene matches: 5. CDR3 sequence (DNA): TGTGCCAGCTCACCAGACAGGGGGCTAGAAACTGAAGCTTTCTTT. Protein product: CASSPDRGLETEAFF.

The gene calls are TRBV2 and TRBJ1-3; a weak D match, TRBD1 (6 bases). V lost 6 bases, J lost 0 bases, and 12 bases lay in between. This CDR3 has 15 residues. CDR1 and CDR2 (germline): SNHLY, FYNNEI. CDR3 sequence reads: CASREKQGSGNTIYF. The CDR3, as DNA: TGTGCCAGCAGAGAGAAACAGGGCTCTGGAAACACCATATATTTT.

This clone was recorded a few times. This chain joins TRBV6-1 and TRBJ2-3, with 10 bases that match TRBD2. J gave up 4 bases and V 3 bases, and 4 bases lay outside the gene matches. The CDR3 length is 15 residues. The V gene's germline CDR1 is MNHNS and CDR2 SASEGT. The CDR3 spells CASSEPSGRADTQYF. As DNA, the CDR3 is TGTGCCAGCAGTGAGCCCAGCGGGAGGGCAGATACGCAGTATTTT.

The J gene is TRBJ2-5, the V gene TRBV7-3; 7 nucleotides align to TRBD2. The germline CDR1 and CDR2 sequences are SGHTA and FQGTGA. The ends lost 0 bases at V and 3 bases at J; junction bases unmatched: 10. This CDR3 comprises 17 residues. For the CDR3, the DNA is TGTGCCAGCAGCTTAACCGTTAACGGGGCGGGGGAAGAGACCCAGTACTTC. It translates to CASSLTVNGAGEETQYF.

The V call is TRBV5-1, the J call TRBJ2-1, with no clear D. CDR3 size: 13 residues. The germline gives CDR1 SGHRS, CDR2 YFSETQ. Trimming removed 4 bases from V and 7 bases from J, with 12 bases in between. CDR3 DNA: TGCGCCAGCAGCCGTCTCACAGCTAATGAGCAGTTCTTC. Protein: CASSRLTANEQFF.

This clone was seen a few times. The DNA of the CDR3 is TGTGCCAGCAGCGCGTCAGGACTAGCGGGAGGGCCCACAGATACGCAGTATTTT. Encoded protein: CASSASGLAGGPTDTQYF. V usage is TRBV9 and J usage is TRBJ2-3; 15 nucleotides line up with TRBD2. Germline V gives CDR1 SGDLS, CDR2 YYNGEE. Unmatched junction bases numbered 7, after V lost 3 bases and J lost 2 bases. This CDR3 spans 18 amino acids.

The V and J genes are TRBV29-1 and TRBJ1-1, with no clear D. V lost 1 base and J 4 bases, leaving 10 bases between the germline ends. Germline lookup yields CDR1 SQVTM and CDR2 ANQGSEA. The CDR3 spans 13 residues. The CDR3 is CSVEVPPRTEAFF. The DNA of the CDR3 is TGCAGCGTTGAAGTACCCCCGCGCACTGAAGCTTTCTTT.

Concerning this clone: A junction boundary mismatches the germline segment, possibly from a read error. The chain is built from TRBV7-4 and TRBJ2-3, with 9 bases matching TRBD2. The CDR3 covers 17 residues. Per germline, CDR1 SGHVT and CDR2 SQSDAQ. The CDR3 spells CASSLAPLAGTTDTQYF. In DNA, the CDR3 is TGTGCCAGCAGCCTAGCCCCGCTAGCGGGGACCACAGATACGCAGTATTTT.

This clone was seen a handful of times. The CDR3 sequence: CASSLGTGGFYGYTF. CDR3 coding DNA: TGTGCCAGCAGCCTGGGGACAGGGGGTTTCTATGGCTACACCTTC. The gene calls are TRBV28 and TRBJ1-2; 11 bases align to TRBD1. Germline trimming cut 6 bases from V and 4 bases from J; bases unmatched to any gene: 7. The CDR3 totals 15 residues. CDR1 and CDR2 (germline): MDHEN, SYDVKM.